The entry below describes one TCR beta chain. Its cognate antigen has yet to be identified. Base qualities were left out, and no much larger clone turns up one base away. This record comes from a study of blood T cell repertoires in COVID-19 (dated by TCRdb to 2020 to 2022). With respect to the entire study: Samples from collaborators originated in the United States, Italy and Spain and spanned both the acute and convalescent phases of COVID-19. A freely available public database, intended as a resource for researchers studying the immune response to SARS-CoV-2, is where the repertoires were released. Where HLA class I and class II types were available, the types were taken from metadata supplied by the sample provider, not from assay-based typing. The dataset comprised deeply sampled blood TCRbeta repertoires from subjects exposed to, actively infected with, or recovered from COVID-19. The samples were drawn from two sources: the first 160 participants of the ongoing ImmuneRACE study, and about 1,300 subjects contributed by 6 global collaborators. Nearly every sample came with metadata listing a de-identified subject ID, COVID-19 status, age in years and sex. The prospective study material was composed of cDNA or gDNA derived from T cells, B-cell-depleted T cells, or PBMCs. Summary of the overall study and its limitations: The quantity of clinical and demographic metadata differed by source and by participant and was supplied without curation.

A second Seattle source provided samples from volunteer blood donors who had recovered from COVID-19. The collaborating institutions used their own protocols to collect whole blood in K2EDTA tubes. For TCRbeta analysis, collaborators shipped samples as frozen whole blood, isolated PBMCs, or DNA extracted from either of those sample types. TCRbeta CDR3 regions were amplified from genomic DNA using the immunoSEQ Assay, a bias-controlled multiplex PCR. Processing in the source paper ran as follows. Nucleated cell counts per sample were estimated from amplification of reference gene primers within the assay. To quantify the absolute abundance of each unique TCRbeta CDR3 rearrangement, sequence reads were collapsed and filtered. For each sample, productive Simpson clonality was calculated as the square root of Simpson's diversity index over productive rearrangements. TCRdb limited this immuneACCESS table to in-frame rearrangements with V and J called. A share of clones is missing; checked studies link under half to unresolved V genes, and the rest is unexplained. That table is the source of V, J and clone size, and D and trimming were worked out from the DNA. The sample yields approximately 170,000 clones; 84% were counted once. Jointly, the top ten make up under 8.5% of the sample.

Inclusive of the bounding cysteine and phenylalanine, the CDR3 is 12 residues long. The DNA shown is the 36-base CDR3, in frame from base 1. Looking up the germline V gene yields CDR1 KGHSH and CDR2 LQKENI. The germline ends are 6 bases apart after V is trimmed by 2 bases and J by 6 bases. This receptor was identified in a man aged 35-49 years who had recovered from COVID-19. The V gene is TRBV18 and the J gene is TRBJ2-3; TRBD2 is possibly the D segment (5 matching bases). Sequencing used peripheral blood. CDR3 reads: CASSPRRDTQYF. The DNA sequence is TGTGCCAGCTCACCAAGGAGGGATACGCAGTATTTT.